What follows are 22 T cell receptor beta chains derived from one specimen sequenced in a study of identifying expanded T cells in peripheral blood. Sequencing used immunoSEQ multiplex PCR; TCRdb keeps in-frame clones, though not all of them. The profile shows about 100,000 clones, approximately 88% of them singletons. Material for sequencing was blood. The receptors come from a person between 18 and 75 years old in good health.

This chain uses TRBV5-1 with TRBJ2-1, with 8 bases fitting TRBD1. Germline V gene lookup returns CDR1 SGHRS and CDR2 YFSETQ. V lost 3 bases to trimming and J lost 0 bases; unmatched junction nucleotides: 11. The CDR3 is 18 residues long. Written as DNA, the CDR3 is TGCGCCAGCAGCTCGCAGGTCCAGGGGGCCAGCTCCTACAATGAGCAGTTCTTC. Amino acid sequence: CASSSQVQGASSYNEQFF.

The V and J genes are TRBV2 and TRBJ2-1, with 12 bases fitting TRBD2. CDR3 length: 16 amino acids. Per the germline V gene, CDR1 is SNHLY and CDR2 is FYNNEI. Losses at the gene ends were 5 bases for V and 9 bases for J; bases not matched to a gene: 11. CDR3 DNA sequence: TGTGCCAGCAGTCCAAACCGGCTAGCGGGAGGGAGTGAGCAGTTCTTC. Amino acids: CASSPNRLAGGSEQFF.

This clone was seen a single time. The CDR3 DNA sequence: TGTGCCTGGAGTTCAATGGCTCAAGAGACCCAGTACTTC. Residues: CAWSSMAQETQYF. The chain employs TRBV30 and TRBJ2-5; D is unresolved. The V end lost 2 bases, the J end lost 2 bases, and 9 bases lay between the germline ends. From germline, CDR1 is GTSNPN and CDR2 SVGIG (reference sequence). The CDR3 has 13 amino acids.

The gene calls are TRBV6-1 and TRBJ2-1; TRBD2 matches 9 bases. With V trimmed by 3 bases and J by 0 bases, 3 bases remained unmatched. The length of the CDR3 is 16 residues. The germline CDR1 and CDR2 sequences are MNHNS and SASEGT. The CDR3 here is CASSDLTSGSYNEQFF. In DNA form, the CDR3 reads TGTGCCAGCAGTGACCTGACTAGCGGCTCCTACAATGAGCAGTTCTTC.

This clone was picked up a small number of times. The CDR3 bases are TGTGCCAGCAGTGCGGATACCAATCAGCCCCAGCATTTT. Translation: CASSADTNQPQHF. The chain has TRBV2 and TRBJ1-5, with D hard to call. The CDR3 extends over 13 amino acids. The V and J ends lost 4 bases and 3 bases respectively, with 7 bases between them. Per the germline V gene, CDR1 is SNHLY and CDR2 is FYNNEI.

The V call is TRBV15, the J call TRBJ2-3, with a possible D match to TRBD2 (5 bases). Germline V gene lookup returns CDR1 LNHNV and CDR2 YYDKDF (reference sequence). V lost 5 bases and J lost 1, with 13 bases in between. The length of the CDR3 is 15 residues. The CDR3 loop reads CATSGNDGGTDTQYF. The CDR3 DNA reads as TGTGCCACCAGCGGGAACGACGGGGGCACAGATACGCAGTATTTT.

The V gene is TRBV5-1, the J gene TRBJ2-7; no reliable D call. V shed 2 bases and J shed 0 bases, with 9 bases lying between them. The CDR3 length is 14 residues. Germline V lookup: CDR1 SGHRS, CDR2 YFSETQ. CDR3: CASSFQVLSYEQYF. CDR3 coding DNA: TGCGCCAGCAGCTTCCAGGTTCTCTCCTACGAGCAGTACTTC.

CDR3 DNA sequence: TGTGCCAGCAGCTTGGGGGGGGGCGCTTCACCCCTCCACTTT. Its protein is CASSLGGGASPLHF. The V gene is TRBV5-6, the J gene TRBJ1-6, with D possibly TRBD1 on 6 matching bases. This CDR3 has 14 amino acids. V lost 0 bases and J lost 9, with 10 bases in between. Germline V gives CDR1 SGHDT, CDR2 YYEEEE. The full variable domain, with the rest looked up from reference TRBV5-6 and TRBJ1-6, is DAGVTQSPTHLIKTRGQQVTLRCSPKSGHDTVSWYQQALGQGPQFIFQYYEEEERQRGNFPDRFSGHQFPNYSSELNVNALLLGDSALYLCASSLGGGASPLHFGNGTRLTVT.

The chain links TRBV7-9 to TRBJ1-2; D uncertain. Germline CDR1 and CDR2: SEHNR and FQNEAQ (reference sequence). The CDR3 consists of 15 residues. With 2 bases removed from V and 1 base from J, the gap between germline ends came to 11 bases. This chain's CDR3 is CASSLTRNSNYGYTF. The CDR3 region has the DNA TGTGCCAGCAGCTTAACCAGGAACAGTAACTATGGCTACACCTTC.

This chain links TRBV18 with TRBJ1-2, with D perhaps TRBD1 (6 bases). Trimming shortened V by 5 bases and J by 0 bases, and 13 bases separated the two germline ends. Germline V lookup: CDR1 KGHSH, CDR2 LQKENI. The CDR3 consists of 15 residues. The chain's CDR3 is CASSTQGSANYGYTF. Written as DNA, the CDR3 is TGTGCCAGCTCAACACAGGGATCCGCTAACTATGGCTACACCTTC.

The rearrangement joins TRBV6-1 to TRBJ1-1; TRBD1 is a possible D gene (5 bases). This CDR3 is built from 12 residues. With 4 bases removed from V and 11 bases from J, the gap between germline ends came to 14 bases. Per the germline V gene, CDR1 is MNHNS and CDR2 is SASEGT. CDR3 sequence reads: CASSGGTAAAFF. The CDR3 bases are TGTGCCAGCAGTGGGGGGACGGCGGCCGCTTTCTTT.

The chain combines TRBV10-3 with TRBJ2-6; D is possibly TRBD2 (6 bases). With 8 bases removed from V and 12 bases from J, the gap between germline ends came to 8 bases. Germline CDR1 is ENHRY and CDR2 is SYGVKD. There are 10 residues in the CDR3. The CDR3 loop reads CAIGGSVLTF. CDR3 coding DNA: TGTGCCATCGGGGGGAGCGTCCTGACTTTC.

V gene TRBV10-3 combines with J gene TRBJ2-1; the D gene could be TRBD1 or TRBD2 (6 bases each). The CDR3 covers 14 residues. V was cut by 11 bases and J by 0 bases, with 14 bases left in between. CDR1 ENHRY and CDR2 SYGVKD come from the germline V gene. CDR3 sequence (DNA): TGTGCCTCACAGGGAGGCGGCTCCTACAATGAGCAGTTCTTC. This codes for CASQGGGSYNEQFF.

V and J are TRBV21-1 and TRBJ1-6; no check of the table's D call, TRBD1, against the DNA was made. TRBV21-1 is annotated as a pseudogene. The CDR3 is 16 residues long. CDR3 bases: TGTGCCAGCAGCCCGGGGAGACAGGGGTTTAATTCACCCCTCCACTTT. It translates to CASSPGRQGFNSPLHF.

This clone was detected once. This chain links TRBV7-3 with TRBJ1-5; tentatively, D is TRBD1 (6 bases). The CDR3 is made up of 17 amino acids. Germline values: CDR1 SGHTA, CDR2 FQGTGA. The V and J ends lost 3 bases and 0 bases respectively, with 15 bases between them. CDR3 DNA sequence: TGTGCCAGCAGCTTCCCTCAGGGGTCTCATAGCAATCAGCCCCAGCATTTT. It translates to CASSFPQGSHSNQPQHF.

CDR3 sequence reads: CASTLDGAPGNEQFF. In DNA form, the CDR3 reads TGTGCCAGCACCCTAGACGGAGCCCCGGGGAATGAGCAGTTCTTC. The chain uses TRBV11-3 and TRBJ2-1; a possible D gene is TRBD2 (5 bases). This CDR3 comprises 15 residues. With 7 bases removed from V and 7 bases from J, the gap between germline ends came to 20 bases. The germline V gene encodes CDR1 SGHNT and CDR2 YENEEA.

This clone was detected once. This chain connects TRBV19 to TRBJ2-2, with 7 bases matching TRBD1. The germline V gene encodes CDR1 LNHDA and CDR2 SQIVND (reference sequence). With 5 bases clipped from V and 2 bases from J, the junction kept 5 bases outside the gene matches. The CDR3 is 15 residues long. CDR3 amino acids: CASSPGTANTGELFF. CDR3 DNA: TGTGCCAGTAGTCCCGGGACAGCAAACACCGGGGAGCTGTTTTTT.

This rearrangement joins TRBV22-1 to TRBJ2-6; the DNA was not used to check the table's D call, TRBD2. TRBV22-1 corresponds to a pseudogene. The CDR3 covers 17 residues. The CDR3 region has the DNA TGTCCTGGGAGAAAGAGTAGCGAACAAAGTCGGGCCAACGTCCTGACTTTC. It yields the protein CPGRKSSEQSRANVLTF.

J is TRBJ2-7 and V is TRBV7-9; D is ambiguous. Germline CDR1 SEHNR, CDR2 FQNEAQ (reference sequence). The CDR3 has 12 residues. V dropped 5 bases and J dropped 2 bases, with 7 bases sitting between them. The CDR3 DNA sequence: TGTGCCAGCAGCGATTTTCCCTACGAGCAGTACTTC. Its protein product is CASSDFPYEQYF.

This chain uses TRBV5-6 with TRBJ1-2; D unresolved. The CDR3 sequence is 14 residues long. Trimming removed 2 bases from V and 2 bases from J, with 10 bases in between. Per germline, CDR1 SGHDT and CDR2 YYEEEE. CDR3 bases: TGTGCCAGCAGCTTAGAAGGGTCCAACTATGGCTACACCTTC. Translation gives CASSLEGSNYGYTF.

This sequence joins TRBV6-1 and TRBJ1-5; no reliable D call. V dropped 4 bases and J dropped 2 bases, with 9 bases sitting between them. The germline CDR1 and CDR2 sequences are MNHNS and SASEGT. The CDR3 length is 14 residues. This CDR3 reads CASSGGVGNQPQHF. The CDR3 nucleotides are TGTGCCAGCAGTGGTGGGGTCGGCAATCAGCCCCAGCATTTT.

As DNA, the CDR3 is TGCAGCGTAGGACAGCTTGAAAAACTGTTTTTT. The encoded protein is CSVGQLEKLFF. The chain joins TRBV29-1 to TRBJ1-4, with D tentatively TRBD1 (6 bases). Trimming removed 6 bases at V and 7 bases at J, with 9 bases between. Germline lookup yields CDR1 SQVTM and CDR2 ANQGSEA. CDR3 length equals 11 residues.